Sequencing of this T cell receptor beta chain was carried out in a study of technical replicates of blood from several donors. The assay was immunoSEQ multiplex PCR, and TCRdb's table has in-frame clones only and misses some. The repertoire includes around 65,000 clones, 80% to 90% of them detected once, and roughly 5% sits in the top ten. The CDR3 loop spans 12 amino acids. Between the trimmed V and J ends, which lost 4 bases and 4 bases, there was a span of 8 bases. CDR1 and CDR2 (germline): SGDLS, YYNGEE. The chain joins TRBV9 to TRBJ1-2; no definite D call. The specimen sequenced was PBMCs. The source of this sequence is a human donor in good health. Some clones in this sample may be carry-over from other donors' samples. CDR3 coding DNA: TGTGCCAGCAGCACCAACTCCTATGGCTACACCTTC. As protein: CASSTNSYGYTF.